The 27 T cell receptor beta chains below come from one sample, sequenced in a study of T cells in Graves' hyperthyroidism and ophthalmopathy. Amplification yielded TCR beta CDR3 regions, with RNA transcripts as the source. When the TCR CDR3 underwent first-round RT-PCR, the HTBI primer set was used. TCRdb called the multiplex PCR reads again in MiXCR, with one record for every CDR3 protein. Of around 480,000 distinct CDR3 sequences in the sample, 14% were seen once. Sequencing was performed on blood. The receptors shown here come from a woman aged 18 to 35 with Graves' hyperthyroidism.

This clonotype has at least ten counts. The chain joins TRBV3-1 to TRBJ2-5; TRBD1 aligns across 10 bases. V shed 3 bases and J 6 bases; nucleotides not matched to a gene: 4. Germline V lookup: CDR1 LGHDT, CDR2 YNNKEL (reference sequence). CDR3 length equals 14 residues. The CDR3 DNA reads as TGTGCCAGCAGCCAGCGGACAGGGGGGAAGACCCAGTACTTC. This codes for CASSQRTGGKTQYF.

This clonotype has a count of ten or more. The chain recombines TRBV5-1 with TRBJ2-1, with no clear D. Trimming pared 0 bases from V and 7 bases from J, leaving 14 bases between. The V gene's germline CDR1 is SGHRS and CDR2 YFSETQ. This CDR3 has 15 residues. CDR3 in DNA: TGCGCCAGCAGCTTGGGCCCTGGTTCTACAAATGAGCAGTTCTTC. It encodes CASSLGPGSTNEQFF. The whole variable domain, filled in from reference TRBV5-1 and TRBJ2-1, reads KAGVTQTPRYLIKTRGQQVTLSCSPISGHRSVSWYQQTPGQGLQFLFEYFSETQRNKGNFPGRFSGRQFSNSRSEMNVSTLELGDSALYLCASSLGPGSTNEQFFGPGTRLTVL.

This clonotype was found many times. The rearrangement uses TRBV7-3 and TRBJ2-1, with TRBD2 matching 8 bases. This CDR3 is 15 amino acids long. The junction had 5 bases not matched to a gene; V was cut back by 1 base and J by 6 bases. Germline CDR1 and CDR2: SGHTA and FQGTGA. The CDR3 region has the DNA TGTGCCAGCAGCTTAAAAGCGGGAGCGTCCAATGAGCAGTTCTTC. Translation: CASSLKAGASNEQFF.

This clonotype was counted many times. The gene calls are TRBV6-1 and TRBJ1-5; tentatively, D is TRBD1 (5 bases). Germline V gives CDR1 MNHNS, CDR2 SASEGT. Trimming removed 5 bases at V and 2 bases at J, with 10 bases between. CDR3 length: 14 amino acids. The CDR3 here is CASSSPTGNQPQHF. The DNA of the CDR3 is TGTGCCAGCAGTTCCCCGACAGGCAATCAGCCCCAGCATTTT.

In this sample, this clonotype turned up many times. The genes are TRBV13 and TRBJ2-1; 9 bases match TRBD1. The V gene's germline CDR1 is PRHDT and CDR2 FYEKMQ (reference sequence). The CDR3 consists of 14 residues. J was trimmed by 6 bases and V by 6 bases; bases with no gene match: 6. CDR3 amino acids: CASRGTGWPNEQFF. CDR3 in DNA: TGTGCCAGCAGGGGGACAGGGTGGCCCAATGAGCAGTTCTTC.

About this clonotype: This may be a read error: a much more frequent sequence differs by one nucleotide. The gene calls are TRBV27 and TRBJ1-1, with 7 bases that match TRBD1. CDR1 MNHEY and CDR2 SMNVEV come from the germline V gene (reference sequence). This CDR3 is 12 amino acids long. CDR3 region: CAGSKQGTEAFF. In DNA form, the CDR3 reads TGTGCCGGCAGTAAACAGGGGACTGAAGCTTTCTTT.

The chain joins TRBV6-4 to TRBJ2-7, with TRBD1 matching 9 bases. CDR1 MRHNA and CDR2 SNTAGT come from the germline V gene. V was clipped by 6 bases and J by 2 bases; unmatched bases: 5. This CDR3 comprises 14 residues. CDR3 loop: CASSHGTGTYEQYF. CDR3 DNA sequence: TGTGCCAGCAGCCACGGGACAGGGACCTACGAGCAGTACTTC.

Ten or more counts support this clonotype. V is TRBV12-3 or TRBV12-4 and J is TRBJ1-1, with D perhaps TRBD1 (5 bases). V was pared by 1 base and J by 5 bases, with 11 bases between. This CDR3 contains 14 residues. CDR3 in amino acids: CASSLVRDRTEAFF. CDR3 nucleotides: TGTGCCAGCAGTTTAGTCAGGGATCGAACTGAAGCTTTCTTT.

V gene TRBV2 combines with J gene TRBJ1-2, with a tentative D call TRBD1 (5 bases). From germline, CDR1 is SNHLY and CDR2 FYNNEI. The CDR3 runs to 16 residues. The ends were cut back, 8 bases at V and 2 bases at J, with 21 bases in the middle. The CDR3 nucleotides are TGTGCCAGCGGACGGGGACCGCAAAATCGGAACTATGGCTACACCTTC. This gives the protein CASGRGPQNRNYGYTF.

This clonotype was picked up many times. V usage is TRBV3-1 and J usage is TRBJ1-4, with a tentative D call TRBD1 (5 bases). The CDR3 is 14 amino acids. The V gene's germline CDR1 is LGHDT and CDR2 YNNKEL (reference sequence). The germline V and J ends were trimmed by 1 base and 5 bases, with 8 bases remaining between them. CDR3 residues: CASSQGTSNEKLFF. As DNA, the CDR3 is TGTGCCAGCAGCCAAGGGACATCGAATGAAAAACTGTTTTTT.

This clonotype was seen ten or more times. V gene TRBV11-3 combines with J gene TRBJ1-3; no clear D gene. Germline V gene data show CDR1 as SGHNT and CDR2 as YENEEA. Trimming took off 5 bases at V and 2 bases at J, with 16 bases between the two ends. The CDR3 runs 16 residues. The CDR3 DNA reads as TGTGCCAGCAGCCGAGGCCGGCCTGGGGCTGGAAACACCATATATTTT. Amino acid sequence: CASSRGRPGAGNTIYF.

In this sample, this clonotype turned up many times. This chain joins TRBV6-1 and TRBJ1-1; TRBD1 matches 8 bases. The CDR3 runs to 13 residues. V trimming: 6 bases; J trimming: 8 bases; junction bases outside the gene matches: 8. CDR1 is MNHNS and CDR2 is SASEGT in the germline V gene. The CDR3 protein is CASSSGQGREAFF. CDR3 DNA: TGTGCCAGCAGCAGTGGACAGGGCCGGGAAGCTTTCTTT.

The chain has TRBV9 and TRBJ2-1; 10 positions agree with TRBD2. V was pared by 2 bases and J by 6 bases, with 5 bases of the junction left unmatched. The CDR3 has 15 residues. CDR1 is SGDLS, CDR2 YYNGEE, per germline. The CDR3 region is CASSVRTSGLNEQFF. Here the CDR3 DNA reads TGTGCCAGCAGCGTGAGGACTAGCGGCCTCAATGAGCAGTTCTTC.

The chain uses TRBV7-6 and TRBJ2-2, with 10 bases lining up with TRBD2. Germline CDR1 is SGHVS and CDR2 is FNYEAQ. Trimming at V came to 4 bases and at J to 6 bases, leaving 8 bases not matched to a gene. This CDR3 is 16 amino acids long. The CDR3: CASSSRLAGAAGELFF. CDR3 nucleotides: TGTGCCAGCAGCTCCCGGCTAGCGGGAGCCGCCGGGGAGCTGTTTTTT.

This clonotype was counted many times. The chain carries TRBV27 and TRBJ2-7; no reliable D call. The germline V gene encodes CDR1 MNHEY and CDR2 SMNVEV (reference sequence). V was cut by 2 bases and J by 2 bases, with 13 bases left in between. This CDR3 comprises 15 residues. The CDR3 sequence is CASSLRADFTYEQYF. The CDR3 region has the DNA TGTGCCAGCAGTTTACGGGCAGACTTCACCTACGAGCAGTACTTC.

In regard to this clonotype: A much larger clone sits a single nucleotide away, making a read error possible. V usage is TRBV14 and J usage is TRBJ2-1; maybe TRBD2 (5 bases). Germline lookup yields CDR1 SGHDN and CDR2 FVKESK. Trimming took 1 base from V and 3 from J, leaving 7 bases between them. The CDR3 totals 14 residues. This chain's CDR3 is CASSQAGYYNEQFF. CDR3 nucleotide sequence: TGTGCCAGCAGCCAAGCGGGATACTACAATGAGCAGTTCTTC.

This clonotype was seen more than once but under ten times. The V and J genes are TRBV12-5 and TRBJ2-3; D is undetermined. This CDR3 contains 12 residues. Germline V gene sequence: CDR1 LGHNT, CDR2 FRNRAP. Trimming left V 1 base short and J 5 bases short, with 4 bases between. The CDR3: CASGLAKDTQYF. The CDR3 DNA sequence: TGTGCTAGTGGTTTGGCAAAAGATACGCAGTATTTT.

This clonotype came up many times. The V and J genes are TRBV3-1 and TRBJ1-2; D perhaps matches TRBD1 (5 bases). Germline-derived CDR1 and CDR2 are LGHDT and YNNKEL (reference sequence). V was clipped by 4 bases and J by 6 bases, with 18 bases between them. CDR3 length equals 15 residues. CDR3 loop: CASSRSRDPENGYTF. Here the CDR3 DNA reads TGTGCCAGCAGCCGAAGTCGGGACCCCGAAAATGGCTACACCTTC.

In this sample, this clonotype turned up many times. The rearrangement links TRBV15 to TRBJ1-2; D call uncertain. V shed 0 bases and J shed 6 bases, with 5 bases lying between them. CDR1 and CDR2 (germline): LNHNV, YYDKDF (reference sequence). This CDR3 region has 12 residues. CDR3 coding DNA: TGTGCCACCAGCAGAGATTTTCATGGCTACACCTTC. Protein product: CATSRDFHGYTF.

This clonotype occurred many times. In nucleotides, the CDR3 is TGTGCCAGCAGTCCGTCGGGGCAGGTCGTGTCGCCCCAGCATTTT. Protein product: CASSPSGQVVSPQHF. The chain carries TRBV3-1 and TRBJ1-5, with a possible D match to TRBD1 (5 bases). The germline V gene has CDR1 LGHDT and CDR2 YNNKEL (reference sequence). V was clipped by 6 bases and J by 9 bases, with 21 bases between them. The length of the CDR3 is 15 residues.

The chain employs TRBV7-9 and TRBJ2-1; possible D gene TRBD2, 6 bases. Deletions cut 2 bases from V and 2 bases from J, with 19 bases between. This CDR3 region has 18 residues. Germline V gene lookup returns CDR1 SEHNR and CDR2 FQNEAQ (reference sequence). The CDR3 loop is CASSLMFVGGGAYNEQFF. The DNA of the CDR3 is TGTGCCAGCAGCTTAATGTTTGTCGGAGGAGGGGCCTACAATGAGCAGTTCTTC.

The CDR3 spells CSARDDKGAYGYTF. CDR3 nucleotide sequence: TGCAGTGCTAGAGATGATAAGGGGGCCTATGGCTACACCTTC. This chain joins TRBV20-1 and TRBJ1-2; 7 bases align to TRBD1. The V and J ends lost 0 bases and 4 bases, in that order; junction bases with no gene match: 5. The CDR3 is 14 residues long. Germline V gene sequence: CDR1 DFQATT, CDR2 SNEGSKA (reference sequence).

This clonotype was recorded many times. The rearrangement uses TRBV18 and TRBJ1-5; D ambiguous. The CDR3 length is 13 residues. Trimming stripped 2 bases from V and 5 bases from J, with 7 bases between. Looked up from germline, CDR1 is KGHSH and CDR2 is LQKENI. The DNA of the CDR3 is TGTGCCAGCTCACCAGGTTCAGATCAGCCCCAGCATTTT. As protein: CASSPGSDQPQHF.

This clonotype was observed many times. The genes are TRBV27 and TRBJ1-2; D remains ambiguous. In germline, CDR1 is MNHEY, CDR2 SMNVEV (reference sequence). There are 15 residues in the CDR3. Deletions cut 4 bases from V and 6 bases from J, with 18 bases between. CDR3 loop: CASSSVGLAGHGYTF. CDR3 DNA: TGTGCCAGCAGTTCAGTGGGGTTGGCGGGCCATGGCTACACCTTC.

This clonotype was counted many times. The chain has TRBV12-3 or TRBV12-4 and TRBJ1-2; TRBD1 matches at 9 bases. Trimming at V came to 7 bases and at J to 1 base, leaving 10 bases not matched to a gene. The CDR3 has 16 residues. The CDR3 spells CASTPGQGGINYGYTF. The CDR3 DNA follows: TGTGCCAGCACACCGGGACAGGGAGGCATTAACTATGGCTACACCTTC.

The rearrangement joins TRBV20-1 to TRBJ2-1; D is unresolved. Germline loops: CDR1 DFQATT, CDR2 SNEGSKA (reference sequence). The CDR3 extends over 15 amino acids. The V and J ends lost 1 base and 3 bases respectively, with 13 bases between them. The CDR3 bases are TGCAGTGCTAGAGCCTGGAACGGGTTCTACAATGAGCAGTTCTTC. This encodes CSARAWNGFYNEQFF.

As for this clonotype: At one end, the junction sequence differs from germline, possibly due to a read error. The rearrangement joins TRBV20-1 to TRBJ2-7, with D perhaps assigned TRBD1 or TRBD2 (5 bases each). The V gene's germline CDR1 is DFQATT and CDR2 SNEGSKA (reference sequence). The CDR3 has 11 amino acids. The DNA for the CDR3 is TGCAGTGCTTTAACTCGGGACGGGCAGAACTTC. Its protein product is CSALTRDGQNF.